This passage covers 4 T cell receptor beta chains from one sample sequenced in a study of cytomegalovirus exposure and HLA in healthy donors. Researchers ran the PCR with 60 Vbeta and 13 Jbeta primers. Assay: immunoSEQ multiplex PCR; the TCRdb copy retains only in-frame clones and omits some. The sample includes about 73,000 clones, roughly 71% of them seen just once. The specimen sequenced was PBMCs. The origin of the receptors is a man between 65 and 80 years old in good health and CMV-seronegative.

CDR3 nucleotides: TGTGCCAGCAGCTTAGGCGGACAGGGTGAGGGCTACACCTTC. Its protein product is CASSLGGQGEGYTF. V usage is TRBV7-6 and J usage is TRBJ1-2, with 8 bases aligning to TRBD1. The CDR3 totals 14 residues. Germline assignment: CDR1 SGHVS and CDR2 FNYEAQ. J lost 8 bases, V lost 1 base, and 6 bases had no gene match.

The chain carries TRBV7-8 and TRBJ1-6; 7 bases are a match to TRBD1. Germline CDR1 SGHVS, CDR2 FQNEAQ. V trimming: 4 bases; J trimming: 8 bases; junction bases outside the gene matches: 17. The length of the CDR3 is 18 residues. The CDR3 protein is CASSSQSSTGYLYSPLHF. Written as DNA, the CDR3 is TGTGCCAGCAGCTCCCAATCCTCGACAGGGTATCTTTATTCACCCCTCCACTTT.

The chain employs TRBV6-5 and TRBJ2-7; 7 nucleotides agree with TRBD2. CDR1 is MNHEY, CDR2 SVGAGI, per germline. The length of the CDR3 is 15 residues. Trimming removed 0 bases from V and 2 bases from J; junction bases left unmatched: 4. Here the CDR3 DNA reads TGTGCCAGCAGTTACTCGAGGGGAGGGCCCTACGAGCAGTACTTC. As protein: CASSYSRGGPYEQYF.

The gene calls are TRBV7-2 and TRBJ2-7, with 9 bases matching TRBD2. From germline, CDR1 is SGHTA and CDR2 FQGNSA. CDR3 length: 16 residues. The junction had 7 bases not matched to a gene; V was cut back by 0 bases and J by 4 bases. The CDR3 DNA reads TGTGCCAGCAGCTTAGCGGCGGGGGGGCGTAGGTACGAGCAGTACTTC. This codes for CASSLAAGGRRYEQYF.